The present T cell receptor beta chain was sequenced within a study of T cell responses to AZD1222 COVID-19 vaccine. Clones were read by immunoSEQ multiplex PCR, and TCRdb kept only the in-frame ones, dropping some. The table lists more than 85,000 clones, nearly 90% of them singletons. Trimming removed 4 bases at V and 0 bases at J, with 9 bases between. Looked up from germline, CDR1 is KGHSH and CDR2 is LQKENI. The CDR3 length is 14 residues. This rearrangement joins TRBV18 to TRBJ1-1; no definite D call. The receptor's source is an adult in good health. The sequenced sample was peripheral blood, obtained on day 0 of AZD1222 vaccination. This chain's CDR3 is CASSQDGLNTEAFF. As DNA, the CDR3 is TGTGCCAGCTCACAAGACGGACTGAACACTGAAGCTTTCTTT. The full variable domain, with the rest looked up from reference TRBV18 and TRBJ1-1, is NAGVMQNPRHLVRRRGQEARLRCSPMKGHSHVYWYRQLPEEGLKFMVYLQKENIIDESGMPKERFSAEFPKEGPSILRIQQVVRGDSAAYFCASSQDGLNTEAFFGQGTRLTVV.